The present entry profiles one TCR beta chain with its context. These data are taken from a study of blood T cell repertoires in COVID-19. Overall study context: Collection of acute and convalescent COVID-19 samples took place in the United States, Italy and Spain. Sources were T cells, B-cell-depleted T cells, or PBMCs; the material itself was cDNA or gDNA.

Original processing methods: Amplification from reference gene primers served as the basis for estimated nucleated cell counts. Sequenced by immunoSEQ multiplex PCR; TCRdb stores in-frame clones only, minus some. V and J calls and clone size follow that table, whereas D and trimming were derived from the DNA. Of about 260,000 clones listed, about nine tenths are singletons. This CDR3 region has 15 residues. V lost 4 bases to trimming and J lost 1 base; unmatched junction nucleotides: 2. Germline V CDR1 and CDR2: LGHNA, YSLEER. Enrollment of patients from Seattle took place during active infection, with longitudinal follow-up.

This TCR came from a woman between 25 and 40 years old with COVID-19, enrolled during active disease. The chain carries TRBV4-3 and TRBJ2-3; TRBD2 matches at 10 bases. The material sequenced was peripheral blood. CDR3 protein: CASSLGTSGTDTQYF. The CDR3 coding sequence is TGCGCCAGCAGCCTCGGGACTAGCGGCACAGATACGCAGTATTTT.